This T cell receptor (beta chain) was recorded in a study of blood T cells in healthy people across ages. Whole-study findings and limits: From one million sequenced T cells, diversity estimates were lower bounds. Per million T cells, TCR beta diversity dropped about linearly as age rose.

Each donor supplied approximately 10 milliliters of peripheral blood. Germline CDR1 GTSNPN, CDR2 SVGIG (reference sequence). The CDR3 extends over 15 amino acids. Using a J-beta primer mix together with a sample-barcoded 5' primer, a second PCR was run for roughly 7 to 12 cycles. TCRdb re-called the 5' RACE reads with MiXCR, one entry per CDR3 protein. Of a few hundred thousand distinct CDR3 sequences in the sample, roughly a quarter were seen once. The table lists this clonotype with a few counts. No antigen is known for it. Germline is not matched at one junction end, which may reflect a read error. What was sequenced was blood. This rearrangement joins TRBV30 to TRBJ2-7, with 8 bases that match TRBD2. This clonotype originated in a woman in her 70s in good health. This chain's CDR3 is CAWNVLGLGSHEQYF. In nucleotides, the CDR3 is TGTGCCTGGAATGTCCTGGGACTAGGCTCCCACGAGCAGTACTTC.